A single sample gave rise to the 25 T cell receptor beta chains below, sequenced in a study of PD-L1 blockade in urothelial cancer. Noted time point: peripheral blood 6 weeks after treatment start. The protocol was immunoSEQ multiplex PCR, while the TCRdb copy is restricted to in-frame clones and leaves out a portion. The table shows more than 30,000 clones, with 89% occurring only once. The starting material was PBMCs, obtained around atezolizumab (anti-PD-L1) treatment. Receptors were obtained from an elderly man with urothelial cancer.

The J gene is TRBJ2-1, the V gene TRBV7-6, with 16 bases lining up with TRBD2. V was clipped by 2 bases and J by 9 bases; unmatched bases: 10. CDR3 length equals 18 residues. The germline V gene encodes CDR1 SGHVS and CDR2 FNYEAQ. The CDR3, as DNA: TGTGCCAGCAGCTTACGATTGGGACTAGCGGGAGGGCGAGGTGAGCAGTTCTTC. This encodes CASSLRLGLAGGRGEQFF.

This rearrangement joins TRBV30 to TRBJ1-1; maybe TRBD1 (6 bases). Trimming stripped 0 bases from V and 2 bases from J, with 19 bases between. Germline V CDR1 and CDR2: GTSNPN, SVGIG (reference sequence). This CDR3 has 17 residues. Written as DNA, the CDR3 is TGTGCCTGGAGTGTACGGGACAAGGCCCTTCTCAACACTGAAGCTTTCTTT. Translated: CAWSVRDKALLNTEAFF.

V is TRBV5-1 and J is TRBJ2-3, with TRBD2 matching 14 bases. Germline loops: CDR1 SGHRS, CDR2 YFSETQ. The CDR3 has 16 residues. Trimming cost V 4 bases and J 5 bases; bases outside gene matches: 6. CDR3 in amino acids: CASSGGGLAGVDTQYF. For the CDR3, the DNA is TGCGCCAGCAGCGGGGGGGGACTAGCGGGAGTAGATACGCAGTATTTT.

The rearrangement joins TRBV6-1 to TRBJ1-2, with D hard to call. Germline CDR1 and CDR2: MNHNS and SASEGT. There are 15 residues in the CDR3. V was pared by 3 bases and J by 2 bases, with 13 bases between. The CDR3 region has the DNA TGTGCCAGCAGTGAGTCCCATCCCGCGAACTATGGCTACACCTTC. Encoded protein: CASSESHPANYGYTF.

This rearrangement joins TRBV5-8 to TRBJ2-2; 10 bases line up with TRBD1. CDR1 and CDR2 (germline): SGHTS, YDEGEE. V was pared by 2 bases and J by 0 bases, with 1 base of the junction left unmatched. This CDR3 contains 16 residues. The CDR3 is CASSFGQGANTGELFF. DNA for the CDR3: TGTGCCAGCAGCTTCGGACAGGGGGCGAACACCGGGGAGCTGTTTTTT.

In DNA, the CDR3 is TGTGCCAGCAGCTTGGCAGGACAGGGGGCAGGCGACGAGCAGTACTTC. Translated: CASSLAGQGAGDEQYF. The chain links TRBV5-6 to TRBJ2-7; 11 bases line up with TRBD1. Trimming at V came to 0 bases and at J to 5 bases, leaving 7 bases not matched to a gene. Looked up from germline, CDR1 is SGHDT and CDR2 is YYEEEE. This CDR3 spans 16 amino acids. The full variable domain, rest sourced from reference TRBV5-6 and TRBJ2-7, is DAGVTQSPTHLIKTRGQQVTLRCSPKSGHDTVSWYQQALGQGPQFIFQYYEEEERQRGNFPDRFSGHQFPNYSSELNVNALLLGDSALYLCASSLAGQGAGDEQYFGPGTRLTVT.

As concerns this clone: A junction end diverges from the germline sequence, so it may reflect a read error. The J gene is TRBJ2-1, the V gene TRBV5-1, with TRBD2 matching 9 bases. CDR3 length: 15 residues. Germline V gives CDR1 SGHRS, CDR2 YFSETQ. CDR3 DNA: TGCGCCAGTAGCTCGTCTAGCGGGACCTACAATGAGCAGTTCTTC. It encodes CASSSSSGTYNEQFF.

This sequence joins TRBV6-5 and TRBJ2-3, with 9 bases that match TRBD2. Losses at the gene ends were 8 bases for V and 6 bases for J; bases not matched to a gene: 12. Germline V lookup: CDR1 MNHEY, CDR2 SVGAGI. CDR3 length: 15 residues. The CDR3 coding sequence is TGTGCCAGCTCCCCGGGGGCGGGAGGGCTGGATACGCAGTATTTT. Protein: CASSPGAGGLDTQYF.

A word on this clone: Its ends do not fully match the called genes, so a read error is possible. The chain couples TRBV11-2 to TRBJ2-7; 7 nucleotides agree with TRBD2. This CDR3 region has 16 residues. Germline V gene data show CDR1 as SGHAT and CDR2 as FQNNGV. The CDR3 DNA reads as TGTGCCAGCAGCAACCTTTACGGGGGGAGAGCGTCAAGCGAAGCCTTC. Its protein is CASSNLYGGRASSEAF.

The chain joins TRBV7-2 to TRBJ2-1, with 9 bases lining up with TRBD2. There are 14 residues in the CDR3. Unmatched junction bases numbered 12, after V lost 5 bases and J lost 13 bases. Looked up from germline, CDR1 is SGHTA and CDR2 is FQGNSA. The CDR3 DNA sequence: TGTGCCAGCAGCCCAGGGGACGTAGCGGGGGATCAGTTCTTC. Encoded protein: CASSPGDVAGDQFF.

The DNA of the CDR3 is TGTGCCAGTAGTAGCAGACAGTATGGCTACACCTTC. Its translation: CASSSRQYGYTF. The V and J genes are TRBV19 and TRBJ1-2; perhaps TRBD1 as D (5 bases). Germline V CDR1 and CDR2: LNHDA, SQIVND (reference sequence). Trimming took off 4 bases at V and 5 bases at J, with 8 bases between the two ends. The CDR3 is 12 amino acids.

This chain joins TRBV2 and TRBJ2-2; a possible D gene is TRBD1 (5 bases). CDR1 is SNHLY, CDR2 FYNNEI, per germline. The ends were cut back, 5 bases at V and 8 bases at J, with 15 bases in the middle. The length of the CDR3 is 14 residues. CDR3 region: CASSKDTLGGELFF. CDR3 DNA sequence: TGTGCCAGCAGTAAGGACACTCTCGGGGGGGAGCTGTTTTTT.

The rearrangement uses TRBV7-2 and TRBJ1-3; no clear D gene. V gave up 3 bases and J gave up 0 bases, with 3 bases separating them. Germline V gene lookup returns CDR1 SGHTA and CDR2 FQGNSA. The CDR3 is 13 residues long. CDR3 bases: TGTGCCAGCAGCTTGGCCTCTGGAAACACCATATATTTT. Its protein is CASSLASGNTIYF.

The chain recombines TRBV9 with TRBJ2-1; 11 bases align to TRBD2. Looked up from germline, CDR1 is SGDLS and CDR2 is YYNGEE. The CDR3 totals 15 residues. V lost 3 bases to trimming and J lost 7 bases; unmatched junction nucleotides: 6. For the CDR3, the DNA is TGTGCCAGCAGCGAGGGGACTAGCGGTCGAAATGAGCAGTTCTTC. This encodes CASSEGTSGRNEQFF. The full variable domain, in which reference TRBV9 and TRBJ2-1 provide the parts outside the CDR3, is DSGVTQTPKHLITATGQRVTLRCSPRSGDLSVYWYQQSLDQGLQFLIQYYNGEERAKGNILERFSAQQFPDLHSELNLSSLELGDSALYFCASSEGTSGRNEQFFGPGTRLTVL.

For the CDR3, the DNA is TGTGCCAGCAGTTCCAGGACTAGTACCTCCGGGGAGCTGTTTTTT. This sequence encodes CASSSRTSTSGELFF. This chain uses TRBV6-6 with TRBJ2-2; 7 positions agree with TRBD2. The germline V gene encodes CDR1 MNHNY and CDR2 SVGAGI (reference sequence). The V and J ends lost 4 bases and 6 bases, in that order; junction bases with no gene match: 8. The CDR3 has 15 amino acids.

The chain couples TRBV28 to TRBJ1-2; D is possibly TRBD1 (6 bases). Germline V gives CDR1 MDHEN, CDR2 SYDVKM. This CDR3 has 18 amino acids. V gave up 5 bases and J gave up 1 base, with 23 bases separating them. Here the CDR3 reads CASSPQTGRGRLNYGYTF. The CDR3, as DNA: TGTGCCAGCAGTCCCCAGACAGGCAGGGGTCGCCTTAACTATGGCTACACCTTC.

The CDR3 loop reads CASSSQGADYGYTF. The CDR3 region has the DNA TGTGCCAGCAGTTCACAGGGGGCGGATTATGGCTACACCTTC. The chain combines TRBV6-5 with TRBJ1-2; the match to TRBD1 covers 9 bases. Germline lookup yields CDR1 MNHEY and CDR2 SVGAGI. Trimming took 4 bases from V and 5 from J; bases not matched to a gene: 5. The CDR3 loop spans 14 amino acids.

This chain links TRBV6-5 with TRBJ2-1, with D perhaps TRBD1 (6 bases). The CDR3 is 15 amino acids. Looked up from germline, CDR1 is MNHEY and CDR2 is SVGAGI. V lost 0 bases to trimming and J lost 10 bases, with 16 bases between them. CDR3 bases: TGTGCCAGCAGTTACTCGGCAGGGGCGGAATACGAGCAGTTCTTC. Protein product: CASSYSAGAEYEQFF.

The J gene is TRBJ2-7, the V gene TRBV5-1; tentatively, D is TRBD2 (7 bases). The CDR3 contains 14 residues. Germline V gene lookup returns CDR1 SGHRS and CDR2 YFSETQ. Trimming removed 4 bases at V and 1 base at J, with 12 bases between. The CDR3 loop reads CASSLGGGSYEQYF. The CDR3 DNA reads TGCGCCAGCAGCCTAGGGGGGGGATCCTACGAGCAGTACTTC. The full variable domain, in which reference TRBV5-1 and TRBJ2-7 provide the parts outside the CDR3, is KAGVTQTPRYLIKTRGQQVTLSCSPISGHRSVSWYQQTPGQGLQFLFEYFSETQRNKGNFPGRFSGRQFSNSRSEMNVSTLELGDSALYLCASSLGGGSYEQYFGPGTRLTVT.

The V gene is TRBV30, the J gene TRBJ2-2, with D possibly TRBD2 on 5 matching bases. The germline V gene has CDR1 GTSNPN and CDR2 SVGIG (reference sequence). Trimming left V 3 bases short and J 4 bases short, with 9 bases between. CDR3 size: 13 residues. The CDR3 DNA reads as TGTGCCTGGAGCCCAGAGGGCACCGGGGAGCTGTTTTTT. Its protein product is CAWSPEGTGELFF.

This clone turned up a few times. This chain links TRBV7-2 with TRBJ2-1; tentatively, D is TRBD1 (6 bases). The CDR3 has 14 residues. In germline, CDR1 is SGHTA, CDR2 FQGNSA. V was shortened by 1 base and J by 9 bases, with 13 bases between the two germline ends. Here the CDR3 DNA reads TGTGCCAGCAGCTTAGGCCCGGGCAGGGGTGAGCAGTTCTTC. Translation gives CASSLGPGRGEQFF.

The rearrangement links TRBV7-8 to TRBJ2-7; 11 bases map to TRBD2. The CDR3 has 14 amino acids. Trimming at V came to 5 bases and at J to 2 bases, leaving 2 bases not matched to a gene. The germline V gene has CDR1 SGHVS and CDR2 FQNEAQ. The CDR3 DNA is TGTGCCAGCAGCGTACTAGCGGGAGCCTACGAGCAGTACTTC. The encoded protein is CASSVLAGAYEQYF. The variable domain in full, with the rest retrieved from reference TRBV7-8 and TRBJ2-7, is GAGVSQSPRYKVAKRGQDVALRCDPISGHVSLFWYQQALGQGPEFLTYFQNEAQLDKSGLPSDRFFAERPEGSVSTLKIQRTQQEDSAVYLCASSVLAGAYEQYFGPGTRLTVT.

CDR3 sequence reads: CARRGLTGANVLTF. The DNA of the CDR3 is TGTGCCAGACGGGGTTTGACTGGGGCCAACGTCCTGACTTTC. The V gene is TRBV2, the J gene TRBJ2-6, with a possible D match to TRBD2 (5 bases). Trimming left V 9 bases short and J 2 bases short, with 11 bases between. CDR3 length equals 14 residues. CDR1 and CDR2 (germline): SNHLY, FYNNEI.

The chain joins TRBV18 to TRBJ2-3; D possibly corresponds to TRBD1 (7 bases). CDR1 is KGHSH, CDR2 LQKENI, per germline. Between the trimmed V and J ends, which lost 3 bases and 4 bases, there was a span of 23 bases. This CDR3 is built from 18 residues. The CDR3 region is CASSPPGRRGQGADTQYF. The DNA of the CDR3 is TGTGCCAGCTCACCCCCGGGTCGGAGGGGGCAGGGCGCAGATACGCAGTATTTT.

V and J are TRBV30 and TRBJ1-5, with 8 nucleotides matching TRBD1. The CDR3 covers 16 residues. CDR1 is GTSNPN and CDR2 is SVGIG in the germline V gene (reference sequence). The trim removed 0 bases at V and 5 bases at J, leaving 9 bases unmatched. This CDR3 is CAWSVKARGRDQPQHF. The CDR3, as DNA: TGTGCCTGGAGTGTAAAGGCCAGGGGGCGGGATCAGCCCCAGCATTTT.